This T cell receptor (beta chain) was sequenced during a study of monozygotic twins with inflammatory bowel disease. Study-wide findings and caveats: IBD patients carried less diverse TCRbeta repertoires (inverse Simpson) than healthy co-twins. Relative to healthy twins, IBD patients had fewer clonotypes in common with others, a gap that was especially apparent with disease activity.

TCRdb re-called the 5' RACE reads and shows each CDR3 protein once, DNA omitted. The sample table sets out 150,000 to 200,000 distinct CDR3 sequences. The CDR3 has 15 amino acids. The germline CDR1 and CDR2 sequences are SGHTA and FQGNSA. With respect to this clonotype: Its antigen is still unknown.

No T cells were sorted before total RNA was taken from whole blood. The chain carries TRBV7-2 and TRBJ2-7; TCRdb outputs TRBD2, but without DNA this stays unchecked. The origin of this receptor is a human donor with ulcerative colitis or Crohn's disease, or a healthy co-twin of an affected twin (not recorded which). Material for sequencing was blood. CDR3 residues: CASSIWRGLSYEQYF.